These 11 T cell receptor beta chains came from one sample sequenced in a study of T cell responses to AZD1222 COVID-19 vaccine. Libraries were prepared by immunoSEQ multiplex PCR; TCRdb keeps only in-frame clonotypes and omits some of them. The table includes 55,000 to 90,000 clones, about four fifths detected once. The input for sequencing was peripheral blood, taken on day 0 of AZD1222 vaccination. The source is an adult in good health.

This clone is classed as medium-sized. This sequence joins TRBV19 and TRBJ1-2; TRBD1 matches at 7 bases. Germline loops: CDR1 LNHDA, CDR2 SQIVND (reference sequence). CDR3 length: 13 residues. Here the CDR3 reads CATNRGDDYGYTF. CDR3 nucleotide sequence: TGTGCTACTAACAGGGGTGATGACTATGGCTACACCTTC.

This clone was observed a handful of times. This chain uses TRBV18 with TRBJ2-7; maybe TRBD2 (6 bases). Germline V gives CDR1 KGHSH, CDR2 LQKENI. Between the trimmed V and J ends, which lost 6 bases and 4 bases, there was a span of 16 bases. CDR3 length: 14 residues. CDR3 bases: TGTGCCAGCTCCCAGTCACGGGGGTTATACGAGCAGTACTTC. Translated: CASSQSRGLYEQYF.

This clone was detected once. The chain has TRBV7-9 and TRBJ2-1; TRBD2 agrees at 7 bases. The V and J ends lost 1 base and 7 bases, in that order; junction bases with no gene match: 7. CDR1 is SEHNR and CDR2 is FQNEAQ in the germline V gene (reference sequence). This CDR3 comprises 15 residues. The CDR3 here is CASSLERGGGNEQFF. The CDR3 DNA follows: TGTGCCAGCAGCTTAGAACGCGGGGGAGGGAATGAGCAGTTCTTC.

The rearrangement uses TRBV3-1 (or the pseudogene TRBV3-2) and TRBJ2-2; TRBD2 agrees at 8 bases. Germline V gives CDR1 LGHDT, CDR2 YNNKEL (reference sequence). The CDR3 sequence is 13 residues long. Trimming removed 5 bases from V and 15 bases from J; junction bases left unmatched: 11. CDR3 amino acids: CASSELRGGKVFF. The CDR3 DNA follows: TGTGCCAGCAGCGAACTTCGGGGGGGGAAGGTGTTTTTT.

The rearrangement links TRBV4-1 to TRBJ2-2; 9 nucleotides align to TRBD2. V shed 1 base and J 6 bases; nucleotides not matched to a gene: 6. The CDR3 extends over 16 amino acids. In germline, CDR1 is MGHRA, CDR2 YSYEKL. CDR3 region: CASSQGRTSDPGELFF. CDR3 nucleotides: TGCGCCAGCAGCCAAGGCCGGACTAGCGACCCCGGGGAGCTGTTTTTT.

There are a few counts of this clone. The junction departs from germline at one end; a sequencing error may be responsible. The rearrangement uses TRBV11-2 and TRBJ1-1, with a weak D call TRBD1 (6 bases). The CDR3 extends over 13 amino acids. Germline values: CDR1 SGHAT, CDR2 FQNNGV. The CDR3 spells CASSLDIPTGQSF. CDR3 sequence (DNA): TGTGCCAGCAGCTTAGATATCCCCACCGGACAGTCCTTT.

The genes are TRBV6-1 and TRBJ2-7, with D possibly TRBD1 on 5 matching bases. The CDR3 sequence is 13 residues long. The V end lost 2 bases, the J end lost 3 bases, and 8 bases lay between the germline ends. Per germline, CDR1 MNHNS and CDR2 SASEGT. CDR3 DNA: TGTGCCAGCAGTGAAAACAGGAACTACGAGCAGTACTTC. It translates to CASSENRNYEQYF.

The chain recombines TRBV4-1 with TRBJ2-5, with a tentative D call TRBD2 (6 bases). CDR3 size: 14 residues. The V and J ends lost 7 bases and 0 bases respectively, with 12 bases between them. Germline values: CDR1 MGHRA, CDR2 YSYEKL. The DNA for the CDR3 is TGCGCCAGCATTCGGGGAGGCGACCAAGAGACCCAGTACTTC. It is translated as CASIRGGDQETQYF.

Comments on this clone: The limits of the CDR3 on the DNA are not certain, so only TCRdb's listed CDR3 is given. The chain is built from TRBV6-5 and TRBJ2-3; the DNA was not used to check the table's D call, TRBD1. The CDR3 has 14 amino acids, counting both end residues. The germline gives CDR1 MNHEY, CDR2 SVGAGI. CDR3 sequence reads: CASSSGQGSDTQYF.

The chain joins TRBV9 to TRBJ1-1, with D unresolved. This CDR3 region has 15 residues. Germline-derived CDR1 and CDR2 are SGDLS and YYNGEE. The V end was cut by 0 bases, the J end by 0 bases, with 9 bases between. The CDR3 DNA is TGTGCCAGCAGCGTAGACGCCTACATGAACACTGAAGCTTTCTTT. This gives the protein CASSVDAYMNTEAFF.

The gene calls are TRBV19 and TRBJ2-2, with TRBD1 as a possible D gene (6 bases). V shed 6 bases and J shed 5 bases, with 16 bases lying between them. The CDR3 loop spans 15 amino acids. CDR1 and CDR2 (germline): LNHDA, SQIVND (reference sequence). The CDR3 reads CASSSGVNPTGELFF. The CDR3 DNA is TGTGCCAGTAGCTCAGGGGTAAACCCGACCGGGGAGCTGTTTTTT.